This entry is about one T cell receptor beta chain. Its antigen is not known. This sample was taken from a study of OX40 agonist ivuxolimab in advanced cancers. As for the study in general: People in dose escalation had one of these cancers: hepatocellular carcinoma, melanoma, renal cell or head and neck cancer. Whole-study results and caveats: Dosing at 0.1 to 3.0 mg/kg was accompanied by clonal expansion of CD4+ and CD8+ blood T cells by week 6.

Sequencing used immunoSEQ multiplex PCR; TCRdb keeps in-frame clones, though not all of them. Here the sample spans just under 100,000 clones, roughly 94% being singletons. Sequenced here: CD4+ or CD8+ T cells sorted from blood, sampled in a trial of the OX40 agonist ivuxolimab. This receptor was obtained from an adult with an advanced solid tumor such as melanoma, head and neck, liver or kidney cancer.

CDR3 residues: CASTKRLNTEAFF. DNA of the CDR3: TGTGCCAGCACAAAGAGGTTGAACACTGAAGCTTTCTTT. The chain uses TRBV5-6 and TRBJ1-1; D remains unclear. Between the trimmed V and J ends, which lost 6 bases and 0 bases, there was a span of 9 bases. The CDR3 is made up of 13 amino acids. Germline CDR1 is SGHDT and CDR2 is YYEEEE.